This entry features one T cell receptor beta chain sequence. The V end was cut by 6 bases, the J end by 2 bases, with 7 bases between. There are 12 residues in the CDR3. The repertoire was sequenced with immunoSEQ multiplex PCR; TCRdb's copy has only in-frame clones and lacks some. This table holds 80,000 or so clones, less than 95% found once. This sample was taken from a study of control samples from healthy donors and cancer patients. The specimen was blood. This TCR was sampled from a woman aged 40 to 50 in good health. V and J are TRBV12-3 or TRBV12-4 and TRBJ2-5; possible D gene TRBD2, 5 bases. CDR3 sequence (DNA): TGTGCCAGCAGCCGGGGACAAGAGACCCAGTACTTC. It yields the protein CASSRGQETQYF.